This T cell receptor (beta chain) was sequenced for a study of shared clonotypes between healthy human individuals. Profiled with immunoSEQ multiplex PCR; TCRdb holds only in-frame clones, not every one. The sample consists of about a million clones, 70% to 85% of them appearing once. The CDR3 runs to 15 residues. From germline, CDR1 is SGHTS and CDR2 YDEGEE. Trimming shortened V by 2 bases and J by 1 base, and 12 bases separated the two germline ends. The source material was memory CD4+ T cells from PBMCs. Subset defined: CD45RA-negative fraction. The rearrangement links TRBV5-8 to TRBJ1-2, with D maybe TRBD1 (6 bases). This clonotype originated in a man younger than 35 in good health. Some clones in this sample may be carry-over from other donors' samples. The CDR3 sequence is CASSLGTGNNYGYTF. As DNA, the CDR3 is TGTGCCAGCAGCTTAGGAACAGGGAATAACTATGGCTACACCTTC.